Listed below are T cell receptor beta chains from one sample, sequenced in a study of T-cell memory formation after mild COVID-19. MiXCR was run by TCRdb on the 5' RACE reads, yielding one entry per CDR3 protein. The top ten hold about an eighth of the sample, which has about 210,000 distinct CDR3 sequences, around 25% seen once. Sequenced input: PBMCs or a T cell subset sorted from them (not recorded which). These receptors were taken from an adult woman who had mild COVID-19 (a few samples of this study predate the infection). Cell type and time point are not known. CDR3s include the opening cysteine and the closing phenylalanine or tryptophan. Each record gives: V gene, clone size, J gene, D gene, CDR3 length, CDR3 DNA, CDR3 protein. A D gene is named only where the DNA matches it firmly. Clone size is shown for a subset of rows, as once, few, many or a class of expanded clone.

TRBV11-3,-,TRBJ1-1,-,13,TGTGCCAGCAGCTCACAGTTGAACACTGAAGCTTTCTTT,CASSSQLNTEAFF
TRBV9,few,TRBJ2-1,-,14,TGTGCCAGCAGCGCCTCACTAGCATACAATGAGCAGTTCTTC,CASSASLAYNEQFF
TRBV11-2,few,TRBJ2-3,TRBD2,18,TGTGCCAGCAGCACAGCCGGGCTAGCGGGACCCGACGCAGATACGCAGTATTTT,CASSTAGLAGPDADTQYF
TRBV7-9,-,TRBJ2-1,-,14,TGTGCCAGCAGCTTAACGCAGCTTTCCAATGAGCAGTTCTTC,CASSLTQLSNEQFF
TRBV29-1,-,TRBJ2-2,-,16,TGCAGCGTTGGGGGTATCGGGACACCGAACACCGGGGAGCTGTTTTTT,CSVGGIGTPNTGELFF
TRBV12-5,many,TRBJ1-2,-,14,TGTGCTAGTGGTTTGGGGGACTCCATCTATGGCTACACCTTC,CASGLGDSIYGYTF
TRBV29-1,-,TRBJ1-1,-,11,TGCAGCGTTGAATTGGCCACTGAAGCTTTCTTT,CSVELATEAFF
TRBV6-1,few,TRBJ2-5,-,14,TGTGCCAGCAGTCGAGGACAGCTCCAAGAGACCCAGTACTTC,CASSRGQLQETQYF
TRBV24-1,once,TRBJ2-3,TRBD2,22,TGTGCCACCAGTGAAGGACTGGGGGTCGGACTAGCGGGAGAGGGCTTGACAGATACGCAGTATTTT,CATSEGLGVGLAGEGLTDTQYF
TRBV7-9,-,TRBJ2-1,TRBD2,17,TGTGCCAGCAGCCCGTCTGGGTGGGGAGGGCCAGGCAATGAGCAGTTCTTC,CASSPSGWGGPGNEQFF
TRBV7-3,few,TRBJ2-2,-,15,TGTGCCAGCAGCGCCGGAGGGACTAACACCGGGGAGCTGTTTTTT,CASSAGGTNTGELFF
TRBV12-5,-,TRBJ2-7,-,12,TGTGCTAGTGGTTTCGGGGGCTACGAGCAGTACTTC,CASGFGGYEQYF
TRBV20-1,-,TRBJ1-5,-,13,TGCAGTGCCGACGGACGGACCAATCAGCCCCAGCATTTT,CSADGRTNQPQHF
TRBV5-1,few,TRBJ2-3,-,15,TGCGCCAGCAGCTTGGCCAGGGGACGTGGAGATACGCAGTATTTT,CASSLARGRGDTQYF
TRBV6-2/TRBV6-3,-,TRBJ2-7,-,14,TGTGCCAGCAGTTACCCGCCGCGGGAATACGAGCAGTACTTC,CASSYPPREYEQYF
TRBV6-5,-,TRBJ1-1,TRBD1,15,TGTGCCAGCAGTTACTCGGCCAGGGGGGGTACTGAAGCTTTCTTT,CASSYSARGGTEAFF
TRBV29-1,-,TRBJ2-1,TRBD2,14,TGCAGCGAGTACGGGACTACGGACTACAATGAGCAGTTCTTC,CSEYGTTDYNEQFF
TRBV6-5,-,TRBJ2-7,-,12,TGTGCCAGCTCGAGGTACTCCTACGAGCAGTACTTC,CASSRYSYEQYF
TRBV27,-,TRBJ2-1,TRBD2,17,TGTGCCAGCAGTTCTCCTCCACCGGGACTAGAAGCTAATGAGCAGTTCTTC,CASSSPPPGLEANEQFF
TRBV30,-,TRBJ2-7,TRBD2,15,TGTGCCTGGAGTCCACCGGGGGGGTTCGTCTACGAGCAGTACTTC,CAWSPPGGFVYEQYF
TRBV29-1,-,TRBJ1-2,TRBD1,14,TGCAGCGTTGGGAGGGATCTACAGGGGACCGGCTACACCTTC,CSVGRDLQGTGYTF
TRBV25-1,-,TRBJ2-7,-,13,TGTGCCAGCAGTGCAACAGGGACCTACGAGCAGTACTTC,CASSATGTYEQYF
TRBV5-5,few,TRBJ2-1,TRBD1,17,TGTGCCAGCAGCTTGGGACAGGGTGGCCATCAGGACAATGAGCAGTTCTTC,CASSLGQGGHQDNEQFF
TRBV11-2,-,TRBJ2-1,TRBD2,17,TGTGCCAGCAGCTTGGGACTAGCGGGAGCCGTCTTCAATGAGCAGTTCTTC,CASSLGLAGAVFNEQFF
TRBV20-1,-,TRBJ2-3,TRBD2,17,TGCAGTGCTAGAGATCTCACTAGCGGGGTTATCACAGATACGCAGTATTTT,CSARDLTSGVITDTQYF
TRBV24-1,-,TRBJ1-2,-,14,TGTGCCACCAGTGATTGGGGCAGGGATAATGGCTACACCTTC,CATSDWGRDNGYTF